This entry concerns a single T cell receptor (beta chain). The sample belongs to a study of blood T cell repertoires in COVID-19. Study-wide background: The United States, Italy and Spain supplied acute and convalescent COVID-19 samples. Sample material is recorded as cDNA or gDNA derived from T cells, B-cell-depleted T cells, or PBMCs.

V lost 1 base and J lost 8, with 18 bases in between. The CDR3 is 16 residues long. The germline CDR1 and CDR2 sequences are SGHNT and YENEEA. Authors' methods: Estimation of nucleated cell counts relied on the amplification of reference gene primers. Method: immunoSEQ multiplex PCR; TCRdb's copy keeps in-frame clones and lacks some. V, J and clone size derive from that table, while D and trimming were established from the DNA sequence. This sample has a few hundred thousand clones, with about 85% found just once. The chain joins TRBV11-3 to TRBJ2-1, with D tentatively TRBD2 (5 bases). The sequencing sample was made of peripheral blood. This TCR was sampled from a woman under 30 who had recovered from COVID-19. CDR3 coding DNA: TGTGCCAGCAGCTTAGCATTCGGCCCGAATAGCGATGAGCAGTTCTTC. Protein product: CASSLAFGPNSDEQFF.